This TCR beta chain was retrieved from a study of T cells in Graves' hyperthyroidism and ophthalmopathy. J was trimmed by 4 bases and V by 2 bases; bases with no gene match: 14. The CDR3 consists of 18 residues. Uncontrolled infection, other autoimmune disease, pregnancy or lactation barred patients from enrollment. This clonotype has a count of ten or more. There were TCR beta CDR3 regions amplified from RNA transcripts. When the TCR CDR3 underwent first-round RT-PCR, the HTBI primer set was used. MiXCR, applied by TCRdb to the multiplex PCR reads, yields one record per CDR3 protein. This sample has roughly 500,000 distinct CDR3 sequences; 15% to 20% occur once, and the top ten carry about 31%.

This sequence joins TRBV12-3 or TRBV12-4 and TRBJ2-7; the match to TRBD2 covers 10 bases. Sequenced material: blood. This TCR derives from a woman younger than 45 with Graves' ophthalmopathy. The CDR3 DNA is TGTGCCAGCAGTTTAACCCTGGGACTAGCGATCCCCCCTTACGAGCAGTACTTC. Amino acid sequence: CASSLTLGLAIPPYEQYF.